This TCR beta chain is from a study of blood T cell repertoires in COVID-19. About the research overall: Spain, Italy and the United States supplied samples that represented acute and convalescent COVID-19. PBMCs, B-cell-depleted T cells, or T cells were the source of the cDNA or gDNA that made up the material.

Trimming pared 6 bases from V and 5 bases from J, leaving 9 bases between. The CDR3 runs 12 residues. In the original analysis: Reference gene primer amplification gave estimated nucleated cell counts. Produced via immunoSEQ multiplex PCR; TCRdb's table is partial and in-frame only. The DNA was the basis for D and trimming; V, J and clone size are from that table. The table includes about 140,000 clones, approximately 80% detected once. This sequence originates from a human donor in a cohort sampled during active COVID-19. V usage is TRBV12-3 or TRBV12-4 and J usage is TRBJ2-3; D is unclear. Sequencing used peripheral blood. As DNA, the CDR3 is TGTGCCAGCAGATCAACTCGAGATACGCAGTATTTT. It translates to CASRSTRDTQYF.